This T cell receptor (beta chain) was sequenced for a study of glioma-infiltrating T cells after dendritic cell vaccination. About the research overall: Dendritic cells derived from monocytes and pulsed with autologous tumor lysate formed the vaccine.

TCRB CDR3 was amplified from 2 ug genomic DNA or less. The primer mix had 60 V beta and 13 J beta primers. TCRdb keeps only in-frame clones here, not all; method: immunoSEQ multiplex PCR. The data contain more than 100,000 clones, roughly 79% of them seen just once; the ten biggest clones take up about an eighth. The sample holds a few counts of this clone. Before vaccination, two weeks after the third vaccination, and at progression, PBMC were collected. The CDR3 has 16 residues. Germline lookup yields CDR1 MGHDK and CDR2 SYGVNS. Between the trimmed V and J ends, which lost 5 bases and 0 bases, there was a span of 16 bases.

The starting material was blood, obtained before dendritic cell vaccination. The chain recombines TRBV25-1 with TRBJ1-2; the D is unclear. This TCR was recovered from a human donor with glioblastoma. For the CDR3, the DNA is TGTGCCAGCAGTCCCCTTACAGAAAAAGCTAACTATGGCTACACCTTC. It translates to CASSPLTEKANYGYTF.